This paragraph reports one T cell receptor beta chain. The sample originates from a study of blood T cell repertoires in COVID-19. In the study overall: Sources were T cells, B-cell-depleted T cells, or PBMCs; the material itself was cDNA or gDNA.

CDR3 length equals 15 residues. The germline gives CDR1 SGHRS, CDR2 YFSETQ. Trimming removed 0 bases from V and 5 bases from J; junction bases left unmatched: 3. Original handling: Estimates of nucleated cell counts were drawn from the amplification of reference gene primers. The repertoire was sequenced with immunoSEQ multiplex PCR; TCRdb's copy has only in-frame clones and lacks some. The D gene and trimming were derived from the DNA, and the V and J assignments and clone size from that table. The data show roughly 130,000 clones, less than 90% seen once. The receptor's source is a woman between 25 and 40 years old who had recovered from COVID-19. The genes are TRBV5-1 and TRBJ2-3; 10 positions match TRBD2. The specimen sequenced was peripheral blood. The CDR3 sequence: CASSLEREGLDTQYF. As DNA, the CDR3 is TGCGCCAGCAGCTTGGAGCGGGAGGGCCTAGATACGCAGTATTTT.